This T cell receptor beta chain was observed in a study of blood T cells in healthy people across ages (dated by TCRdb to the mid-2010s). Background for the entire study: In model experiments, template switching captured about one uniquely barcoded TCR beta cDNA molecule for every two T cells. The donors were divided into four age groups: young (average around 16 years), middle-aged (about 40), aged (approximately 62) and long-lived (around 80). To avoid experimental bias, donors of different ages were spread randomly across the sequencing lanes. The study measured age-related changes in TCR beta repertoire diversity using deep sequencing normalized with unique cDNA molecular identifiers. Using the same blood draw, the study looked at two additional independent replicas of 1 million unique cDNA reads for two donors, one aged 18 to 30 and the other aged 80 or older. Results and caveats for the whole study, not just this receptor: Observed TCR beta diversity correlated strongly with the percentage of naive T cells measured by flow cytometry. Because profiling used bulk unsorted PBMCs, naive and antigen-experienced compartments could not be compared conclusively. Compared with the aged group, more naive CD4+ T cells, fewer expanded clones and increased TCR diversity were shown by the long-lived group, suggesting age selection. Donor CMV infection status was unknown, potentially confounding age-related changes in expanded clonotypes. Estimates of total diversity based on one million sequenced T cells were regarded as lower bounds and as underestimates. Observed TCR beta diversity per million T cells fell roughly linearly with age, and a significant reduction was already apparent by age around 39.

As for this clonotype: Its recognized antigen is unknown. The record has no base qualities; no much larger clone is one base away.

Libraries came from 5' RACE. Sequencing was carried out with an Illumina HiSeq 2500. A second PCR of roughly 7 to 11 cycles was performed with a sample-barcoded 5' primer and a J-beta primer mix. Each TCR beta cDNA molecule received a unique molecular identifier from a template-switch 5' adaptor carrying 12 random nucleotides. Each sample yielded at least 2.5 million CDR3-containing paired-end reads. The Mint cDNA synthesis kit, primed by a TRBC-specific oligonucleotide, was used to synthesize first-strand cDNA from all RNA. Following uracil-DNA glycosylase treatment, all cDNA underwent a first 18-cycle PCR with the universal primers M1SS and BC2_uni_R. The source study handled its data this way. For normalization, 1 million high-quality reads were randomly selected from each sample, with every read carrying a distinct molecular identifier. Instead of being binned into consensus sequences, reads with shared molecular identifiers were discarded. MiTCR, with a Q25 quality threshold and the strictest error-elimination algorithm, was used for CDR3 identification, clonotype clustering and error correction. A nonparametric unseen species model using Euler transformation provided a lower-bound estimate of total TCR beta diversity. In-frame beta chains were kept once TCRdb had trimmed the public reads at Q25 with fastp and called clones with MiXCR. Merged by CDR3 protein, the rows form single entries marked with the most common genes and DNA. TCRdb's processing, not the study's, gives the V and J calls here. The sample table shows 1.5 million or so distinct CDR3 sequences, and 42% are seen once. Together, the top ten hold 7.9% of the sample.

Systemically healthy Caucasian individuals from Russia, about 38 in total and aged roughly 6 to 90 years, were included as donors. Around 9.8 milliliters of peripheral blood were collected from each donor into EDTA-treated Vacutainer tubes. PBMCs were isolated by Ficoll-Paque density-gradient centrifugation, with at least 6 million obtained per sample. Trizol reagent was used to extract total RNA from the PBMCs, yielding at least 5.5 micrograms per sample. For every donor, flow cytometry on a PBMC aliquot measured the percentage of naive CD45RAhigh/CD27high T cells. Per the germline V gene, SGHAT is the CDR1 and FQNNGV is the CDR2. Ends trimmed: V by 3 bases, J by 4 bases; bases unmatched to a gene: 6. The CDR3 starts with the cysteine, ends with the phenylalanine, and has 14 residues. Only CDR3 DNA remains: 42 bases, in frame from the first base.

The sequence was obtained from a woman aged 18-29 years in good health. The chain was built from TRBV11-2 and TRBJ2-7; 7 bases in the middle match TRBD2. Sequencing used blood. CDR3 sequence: CASSFGAGDYEQYF. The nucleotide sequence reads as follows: TGTGCCAGCAGCTTCGGGGCGGGAGATTACGAGCAGTACTTC.